A single count supports the clone carrying this TCR beta chain. Libraries were prepared by immunoSEQ multiplex PCR; TCRdb keeps only in-frame clonotypes and omits some of them. Counted here are 120,000 or so clones, 80% to 95% occurring once; the ten biggest clones make up 2% to 2.5%. This CDR3 is built from 12 residues. Trimming left V 5 bases short and J 8 bases short, with 11 bases between. This entry is derived from a study of T cell responses to AZD1222 COVID-19 vaccine. The source of this sequence is an adult who received the AZD1222 COVID-19 vaccine. The material was peripheral blood, obtained 28 days after the second AZD1222 dose. This chain uses TRBV12-3 or TRBV12-4 with TRBJ2-3; no clear D gene. The CDR3 here is CASSGPLGTQYF. In DNA, the CDR3 is TGTGCCAGCAGTGGACCCTTGGGTACGCAGTATTTT.